This TCR beta chain was documented in a study of cytomegalovirus exposure and HLA in healthy donors. Whole-study results and caveats: In a later analysis, TCR beta V- and J-gene trimming showed a link to a missense DCLRE1C variant.

Turning to this clone: The antigen remains unidentified.

Use of 60 Vbeta and 13 Jbeta primers characterized the PCR. As handled by the study authors: In a later analysis, 10 million to 11 million of around 75 million unique beta chains occurred in at least two donors. Assay: immunoSEQ multiplex PCR; the TCRdb copy retains only in-frame clones and omits some. From that table come the V and J calls and clone size; the DNA was used to work out D and trimming. The table shows roughly 170,000 clones, with 70% to 85% occurring only once. The donors gave bone marrow, and they were healthy. Despite likely unrecorded immune exposures, the donors were nominally healthy at the time of sampling. The ends lost 0 bases at V and 4 bases at J; junction bases unmatched: 6. This CDR3 is 15 amino acids long. Per the germline V gene, CDR1 is SGDLS and CDR2 is YYNGEE.

The source is a woman in her twenties or thirties in good health and CMV-seropositive. The J gene is TRBJ1-2, the V gene TRBV9, with TRBD1 identical over 7 bases. Sequencing was performed on PBMCs. CDR3 sequence: CASSVEGRDSYGYTF. The DNA for the CDR3 is TGTGCCAGCAGCGTAGAAGGGCGGGACAGCTATGGCTACACCTTC.